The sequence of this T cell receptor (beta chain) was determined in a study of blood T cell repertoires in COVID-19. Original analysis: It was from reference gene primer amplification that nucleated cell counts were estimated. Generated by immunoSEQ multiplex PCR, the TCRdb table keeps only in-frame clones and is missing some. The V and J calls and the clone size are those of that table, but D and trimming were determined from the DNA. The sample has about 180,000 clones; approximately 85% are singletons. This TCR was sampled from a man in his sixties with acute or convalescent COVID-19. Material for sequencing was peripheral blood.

DNA of the CDR3: TGTGCCAGCAGCCAAGGACGGACAGGGCGAACAGATACGCAGTATTTT. Protein: CASSQGRTGRTDTQYF. The rearrangement links TRBV7-2 to TRBJ2-3, with 8 bases aligning to TRBD1. The CDR3 is 16 residues long. Germline values: CDR1 SGHTA, CDR2 FQGNSA. The junction had 10 bases not matched to a gene; V was cut back by 5 bases and J by 3 bases.